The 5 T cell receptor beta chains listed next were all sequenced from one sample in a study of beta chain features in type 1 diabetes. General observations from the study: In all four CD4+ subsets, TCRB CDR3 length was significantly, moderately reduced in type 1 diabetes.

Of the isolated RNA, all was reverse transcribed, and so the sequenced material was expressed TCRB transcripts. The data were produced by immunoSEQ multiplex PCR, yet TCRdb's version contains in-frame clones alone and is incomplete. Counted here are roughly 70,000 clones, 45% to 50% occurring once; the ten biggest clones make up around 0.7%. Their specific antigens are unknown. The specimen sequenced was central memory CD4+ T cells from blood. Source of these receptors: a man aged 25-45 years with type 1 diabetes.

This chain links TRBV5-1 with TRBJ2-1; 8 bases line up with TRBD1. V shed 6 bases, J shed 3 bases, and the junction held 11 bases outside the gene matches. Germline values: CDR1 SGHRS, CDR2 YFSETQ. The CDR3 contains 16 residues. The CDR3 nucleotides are TGCGCCAGCAAGTCAGAGACAGGGGTTTTCTACAATGAGCAGTTCTTC. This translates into CASKSETGVFYNEQFF. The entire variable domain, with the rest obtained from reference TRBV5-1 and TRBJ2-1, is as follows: KAGVTQTPRYLIKTRGQQVTLSCSPISGHRSVSWYQQTPGQGLQFLFEYFSETQRNKGNFPGRFSGRQFSNSRSEMNVSTLELGDSALYLCASKSETGVFYNEQFFGPGTRLTVL.

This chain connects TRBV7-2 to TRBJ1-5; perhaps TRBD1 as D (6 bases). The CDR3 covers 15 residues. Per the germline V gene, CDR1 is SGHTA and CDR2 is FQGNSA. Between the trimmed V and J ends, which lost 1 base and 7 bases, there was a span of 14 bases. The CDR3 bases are TGTGCCAGCAGCTTAGATCGGGGGGCGAAGCAGCCCCAGCATTTT. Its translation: CASSLDRGAKQPQHF.

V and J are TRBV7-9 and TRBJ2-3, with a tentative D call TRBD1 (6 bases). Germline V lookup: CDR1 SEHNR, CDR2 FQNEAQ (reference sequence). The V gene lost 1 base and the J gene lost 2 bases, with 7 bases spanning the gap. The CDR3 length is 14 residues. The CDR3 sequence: CASSLDRDTDTQYF. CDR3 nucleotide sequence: TGTGCCAGCAGCTTAGACAGGGACACAGATACGCAGTATTTT.

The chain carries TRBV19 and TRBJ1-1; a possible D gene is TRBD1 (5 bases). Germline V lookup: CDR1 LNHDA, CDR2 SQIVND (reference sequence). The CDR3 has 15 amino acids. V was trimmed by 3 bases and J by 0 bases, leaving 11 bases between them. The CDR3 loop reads CASSIDRAMNTEAFF. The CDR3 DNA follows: TGTGCCAGTAGTATCGACAGAGCTATGAACACTGAAGCTTTCTTT. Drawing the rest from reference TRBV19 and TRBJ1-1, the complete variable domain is DGGITQSPKYLFRKEGQNVTLSCEQNLNHDAMYWYRQDPGQGLRLIYYSQIVNDFQKGDIAEGYSVSREKKESFPLTVTSAQKNPTAFYLCASSIDRAMNTEAFFGQGTRLTVV.

The CDR3 DNA is TGTGCCAGCAGTGCTGGGGGACAGGGGGTGACTAGCGGGAGACGTAATGAGCAGTTCTTC. Translated: CASSAGGQGVTSGRRNEQFF. The chain combines TRBV6-1 with TRBJ2-1, with D possibly matching TRBD2 (12 bases). V was cut by 4 bases and J by 7 bases, with 32 bases left in between. Germline CDR1 MNHNS, CDR2 SASEGT. The CDR3 is made up of 20 amino acids.